Listed here are 3 T cell receptor beta chains from one sample, sequenced in a study of response to subunit inactivated influenza vaccine. TCRdb itself ran the RT-PCR reads through MiXCR, one entry per CDR3 protein. The sample lists around 710,000 distinct CDR3 sequences, roughly 13% occurring once. Source: PBMCs from blood, taken approximately 15 days before vaccination. The receptors shown here come from a man between 45 and 60 years old who received an inactivated influenza vaccine.

This clonotype was seen more than once but under ten times. V and J are TRBV6-1 and TRBJ2-5, with TRBD2 as a possible D gene (5 bases). The V end lost 6 bases, the J end lost 9 bases, and 14 bases lay between the germline ends. Germline V gene lookup returns CDR1 MNHNS and CDR2 SASEGT. The CDR3 sequence is 12 residues long. The chain's CDR3 is CASRTPGIAQYF. The CDR3 DNA reads TGTGCCAGCAGAACCCCGGGAATCGCCCAGTACTTC.

This clonotype was seen ten or more times. This sequence joins TRBV12-3 or TRBV12-4 and TRBJ2-4; D is unresolved. The CDR3 consists of 17 residues. The V end was cut by 5 bases, the J end by 0 bases, with 17 bases between. CDR3 amino acids: CASSQGKSLLAKNIQYF. For the CDR3, the DNA is TGTGCCAGCAGTCAAGGGAAATCGTTACTAGCCAAAAACATTCAGTACTTC.

This clonotype was seen a few times. This chain uses TRBV2 with TRBJ1-2; 8 nucleotides line up with TRBD1. This CDR3 spans 15 amino acids. Germline trimming cut 6 bases from V and 0 bases from J; bases unmatched to any gene: 6. The V gene's germline CDR1 is SNHLY and CDR2 FYNNEI. The CDR3 DNA reads as TGTGCCAGCAGCACGGACAGGGTGGCTAACTATGGCTACACCTTC. This gives the protein CASSTDRVANYGYTF.